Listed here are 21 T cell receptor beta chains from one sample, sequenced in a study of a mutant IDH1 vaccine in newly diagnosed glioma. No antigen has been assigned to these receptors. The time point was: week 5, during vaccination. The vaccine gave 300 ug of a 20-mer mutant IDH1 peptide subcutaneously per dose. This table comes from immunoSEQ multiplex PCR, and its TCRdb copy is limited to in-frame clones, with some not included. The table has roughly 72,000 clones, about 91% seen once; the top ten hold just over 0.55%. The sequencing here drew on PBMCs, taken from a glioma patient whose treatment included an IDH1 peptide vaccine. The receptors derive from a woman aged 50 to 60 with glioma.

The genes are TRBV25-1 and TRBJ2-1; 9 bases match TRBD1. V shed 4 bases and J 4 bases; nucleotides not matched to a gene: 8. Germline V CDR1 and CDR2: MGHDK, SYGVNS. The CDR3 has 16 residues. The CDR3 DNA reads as TGTGCCAGCAGTGGGAACCGGGACAGGGAATACAATGAGCAGTTCTTC. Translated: CASSGNRDREYNEQFF.

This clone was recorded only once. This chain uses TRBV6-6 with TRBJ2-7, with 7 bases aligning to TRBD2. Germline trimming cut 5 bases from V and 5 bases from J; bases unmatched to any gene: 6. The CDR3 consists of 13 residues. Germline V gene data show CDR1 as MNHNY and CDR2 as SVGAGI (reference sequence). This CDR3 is CASSPAGTHEQYF. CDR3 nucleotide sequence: TGTGCCAGCAGTCCAGCGGGAACCCACGAGCAGTACTTC.

DNA of the CDR3: TGTGCCAGCAGCGGGGCGGGGGGCCCTCTCAATGAGCAGTTCTTC. Translated, it gives CASSGAGGPLNEQFF. This sequence joins TRBV7-8 and TRBJ2-1; 8 bases are a match to TRBD2. Unmatched junction bases numbered 9, after V lost 5 bases and J lost 6 bases. The CDR3 totals 15 residues. Per the germline V gene, CDR1 is SGHVS and CDR2 is FQNEAQ.

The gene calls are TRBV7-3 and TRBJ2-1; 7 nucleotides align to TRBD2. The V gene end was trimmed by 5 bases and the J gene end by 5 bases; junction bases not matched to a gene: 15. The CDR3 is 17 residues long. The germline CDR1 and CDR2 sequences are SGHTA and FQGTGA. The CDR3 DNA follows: TGTGCCAGCAGCCCTCTCGTGGGGAGGGGACTTAACAATGAGCAGTTCTTC. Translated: CASSPLVGRGLNNEQFF.

For the CDR3, the DNA is TGTGCCAGCAGTTTAACCCCGAACACTGAAGCTTTCTTT. Translated, it gives CASSLTPNTEAFF. V usage is TRBV28 and J usage is TRBJ1-1; no reliable D call. V was trimmed by 2 bases and J by 1 base, leaving 5 bases between them. In germline, CDR1 is MDHEN, CDR2 SYDVKM. This CDR3 contains 13 residues. Full variable domain (remainder filled in from reference TRBV28 and TRBJ1-1): DVKVTQSSRYLVKRTGEKVFLECVQDMDHENMFWYRQDPGLGLRLIYFSYDVKMKEKGDIPEGYSVSREKKERFSLILESASTNQTSMYLCASSLTPNTEAFFGQGTRLTVV.

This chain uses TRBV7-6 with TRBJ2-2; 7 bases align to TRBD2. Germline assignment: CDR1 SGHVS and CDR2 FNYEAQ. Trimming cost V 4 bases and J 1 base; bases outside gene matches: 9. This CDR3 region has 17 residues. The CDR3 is CASSSLTGGGNTGELFF. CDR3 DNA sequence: TGTGCCAGCAGCTCCCTGACGGGGGGAGGGAACACCGGGGAGCTGTTTTTT.

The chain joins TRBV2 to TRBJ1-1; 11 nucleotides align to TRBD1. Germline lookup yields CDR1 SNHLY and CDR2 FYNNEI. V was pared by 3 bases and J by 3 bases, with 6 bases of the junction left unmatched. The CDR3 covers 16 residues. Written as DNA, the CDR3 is TGTGCCAGCAGTGACAGGACAGGGGGCGCGGACACTGAAGCTTTCTTT. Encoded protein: CASSDRTGGADTEAFF.

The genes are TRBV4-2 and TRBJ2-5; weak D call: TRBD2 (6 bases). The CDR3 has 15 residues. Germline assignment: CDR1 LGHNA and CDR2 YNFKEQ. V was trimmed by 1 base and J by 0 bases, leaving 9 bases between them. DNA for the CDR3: TGTGCCAGCAGCCAAGGTGGGGGGTACCAAGAGACCCAGTACTTC. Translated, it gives CASSQGGGYQETQYF.

CDR3 residues: CASSEGKANTEAFF. The CDR3 bases are TGTGCCAGCAGTGAGGGGAAAGCGAACACTGAAGCTTTCTTT. The J gene is TRBJ1-1, the V gene TRBV6-1; D is unresolved. V lost 3 bases and J 1 base, leaving 9 bases between the germline ends. CDR1 and CDR2 from the germline V gene are MNHNS and SASEGT. CDR3 length equals 14 residues.

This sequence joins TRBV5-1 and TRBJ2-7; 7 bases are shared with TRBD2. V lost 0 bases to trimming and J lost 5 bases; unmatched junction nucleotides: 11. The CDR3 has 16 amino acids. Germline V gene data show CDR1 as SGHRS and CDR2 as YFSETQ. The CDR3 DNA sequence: TGCGCCAGCAGCTTGGTTGGGGCGGGAGTGTTTCACGAGCAGTACTTC. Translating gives CASSLVGAGVFHEQYF. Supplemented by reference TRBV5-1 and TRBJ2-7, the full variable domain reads KAGVTQTPRYLIKTRGQQVTLSCSPISGHRSVSWYQQTPGQGLQFLFEYFSETQRNKGNFPGRFSGRQFSNSRSEMNVSTLELGDSALYLCASSLVGAGVFHEQYFGPGTRLTVT.

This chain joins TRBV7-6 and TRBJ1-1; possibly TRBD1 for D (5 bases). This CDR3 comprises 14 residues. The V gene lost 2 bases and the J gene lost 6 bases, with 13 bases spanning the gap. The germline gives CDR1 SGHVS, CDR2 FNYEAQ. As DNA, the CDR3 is TGTGCCAGCAGCTTATGGGACTCGCGGGCTGAAGCTTTCTTT. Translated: CASSLWDSRAEAFF.

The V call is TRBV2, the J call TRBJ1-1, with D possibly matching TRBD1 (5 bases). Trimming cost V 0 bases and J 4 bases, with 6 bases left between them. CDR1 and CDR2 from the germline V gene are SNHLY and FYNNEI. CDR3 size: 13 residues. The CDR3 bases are TGTGCCAGCAGTGAAGCAGGGACCACTGAAGCTTTCTTT. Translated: CASSEAGTTEAFF.

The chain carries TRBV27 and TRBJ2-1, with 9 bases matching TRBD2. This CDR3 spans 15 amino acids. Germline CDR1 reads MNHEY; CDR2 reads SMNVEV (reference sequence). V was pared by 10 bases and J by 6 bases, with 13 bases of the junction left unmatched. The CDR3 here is CAIKRAGGPVNEQFF. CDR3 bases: TGTGCCATCAAGAGGGCGGGAGGGCCTGTCAATGAGCAGTTCTTC.

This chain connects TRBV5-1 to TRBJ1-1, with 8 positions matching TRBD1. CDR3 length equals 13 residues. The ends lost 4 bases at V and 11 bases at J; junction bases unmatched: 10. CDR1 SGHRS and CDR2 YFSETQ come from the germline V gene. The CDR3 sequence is CASSPGQVPHAFF. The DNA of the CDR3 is TGCGCCAGCAGCCCGGGACAGGTCCCCCATGCTTTCTTT.

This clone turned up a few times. DNA of the CDR3: TGTGCCAGCAGCCCGAGGGGCGCGTTAACTAGCACAGATACGCAGTATTTT. Its protein product is CASSPRGALTSTDTQYF. The gene calls are TRBV9 and TRBJ2-3; perhaps D is TRBD1 or TRBD2 (5 bases each). V was cut by 4 bases and J by 0 bases, with 18 bases left in between. CDR3 length: 17 residues. CDR1 is SGDLS, CDR2 YYNGEE, per germline. The full variable domain, rest sourced from reference TRBV9 and TRBJ2-3, is DSGVTQTPKHLITATGQRVTLRCSPRSGDLSVYWYQQSLDQGLQFLIQYYNGEERAKGNILERFSAQQFPDLHSELNLSSLELGDSALYFCASSPRGALTSTDTQYFGPGTRLTVL.

The CDR3: CASSEFQTGDSTFF. The DNA for the CDR3 is TGTGCCAGCAGTGAATTTCAGACAGGGGACTCAACTTTCTTT. The chain recombines TRBV6-1 with TRBJ1-1, with 8 bases lining up with TRBD1. V trimming: 2 bases; J trimming: 12 bases; junction bases outside the gene matches: 11. Germline V lookup: CDR1 MNHNS, CDR2 SASEGT. The CDR3 spans 14 residues.

This chain's CDR3 is CASSVGDSTYNEQFF. The CDR3, as DNA: TGTGCCAGCAGCGTGGGGGACTCGACCTACAATGAGCAGTTCTTC. V is TRBV9 and J is TRBJ2-1; D might be TRBD2 (6 bases). Trimming cost V 2 bases and J 2 bases, with 11 bases left between them. CDR3 length: 15 amino acids. Looked up from germline, CDR1 is SGDLS and CDR2 is YYNGEE. The full variable domain, with the rest looked up from reference TRBV9 and TRBJ2-1, is DSGVTQTPKHLITATGQRVTLRCSPRSGDLSVYWYQQSLDQGLQFLIQYYNGEERAKGNILERFSAQQFPDLHSELNLSSLELGDSALYFCASSVGDSTYNEQFFGPGTRLTVL.

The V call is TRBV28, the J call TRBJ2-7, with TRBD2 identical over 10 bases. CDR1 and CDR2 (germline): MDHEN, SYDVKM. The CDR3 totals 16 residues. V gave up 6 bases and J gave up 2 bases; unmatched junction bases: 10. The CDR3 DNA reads TGTGCCAGCAGACCCTCCAGCGGGAGGGGCCCCTACGAGCAGTACTTC. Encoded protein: CASRPSSGRGPYEQYF.

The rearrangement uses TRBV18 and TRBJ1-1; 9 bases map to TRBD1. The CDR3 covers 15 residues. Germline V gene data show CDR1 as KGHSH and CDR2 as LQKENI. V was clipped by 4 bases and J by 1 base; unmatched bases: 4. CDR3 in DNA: TGTGCCAGCTCACGGGGGACAGGGACGAACACTGAAGCTTTCTTT. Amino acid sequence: CASSRGTGTNTEAFF.

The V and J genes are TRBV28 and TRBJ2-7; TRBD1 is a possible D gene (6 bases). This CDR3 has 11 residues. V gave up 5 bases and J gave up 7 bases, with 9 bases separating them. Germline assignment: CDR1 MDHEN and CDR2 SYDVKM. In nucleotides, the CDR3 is TGTGCCAGCAGTGTAAGGGGGGAGCAGTACTTC. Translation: CASSVRGEQYF.

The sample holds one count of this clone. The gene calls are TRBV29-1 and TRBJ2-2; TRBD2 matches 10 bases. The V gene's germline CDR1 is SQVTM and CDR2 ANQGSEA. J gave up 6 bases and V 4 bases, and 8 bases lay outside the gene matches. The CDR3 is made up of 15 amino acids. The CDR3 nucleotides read TGCAGCGTTGCTAGCGGGAGTACGTACTCCGGGGAGCTGTTTTTT. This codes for CSVASGSTYSGELFF.